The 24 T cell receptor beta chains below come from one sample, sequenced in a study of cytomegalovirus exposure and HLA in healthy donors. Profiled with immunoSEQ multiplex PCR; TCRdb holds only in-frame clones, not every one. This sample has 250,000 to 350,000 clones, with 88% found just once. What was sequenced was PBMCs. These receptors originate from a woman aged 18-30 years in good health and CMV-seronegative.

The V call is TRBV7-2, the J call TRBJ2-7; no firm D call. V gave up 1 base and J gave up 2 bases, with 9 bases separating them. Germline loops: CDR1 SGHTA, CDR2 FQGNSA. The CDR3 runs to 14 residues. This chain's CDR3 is CASSLEAGPYEQYF. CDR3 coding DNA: TGTGCCAGCAGCTTAGAGGCAGGCCCCTACGAGCAGTACTTC.

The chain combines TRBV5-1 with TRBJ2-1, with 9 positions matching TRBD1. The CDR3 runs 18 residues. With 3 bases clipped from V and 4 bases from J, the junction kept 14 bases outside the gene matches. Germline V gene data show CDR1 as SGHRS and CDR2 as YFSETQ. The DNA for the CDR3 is TGCGCCAGCAGCTGGAGAACCGGGACAGGGATATCATACAATGAGCAGTTCTTC. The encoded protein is CASSWRTGTGISYNEQFF.

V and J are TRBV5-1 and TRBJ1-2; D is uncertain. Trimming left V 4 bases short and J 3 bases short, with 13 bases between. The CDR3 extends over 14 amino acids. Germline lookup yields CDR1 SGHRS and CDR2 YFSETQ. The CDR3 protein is CASSPEGVDYGYTF. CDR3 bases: TGCGCCAGCAGCCCGGAGGGAGTAGACTATGGCTACACCTTC.

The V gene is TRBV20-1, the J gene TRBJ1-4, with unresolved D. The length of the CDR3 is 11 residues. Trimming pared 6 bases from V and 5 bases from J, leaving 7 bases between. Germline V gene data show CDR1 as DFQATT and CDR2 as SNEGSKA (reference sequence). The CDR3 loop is CSARKNEKLFF. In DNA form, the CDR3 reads TGCAGTGCCAGGAAGAATGAAAAACTGTTTTTT.

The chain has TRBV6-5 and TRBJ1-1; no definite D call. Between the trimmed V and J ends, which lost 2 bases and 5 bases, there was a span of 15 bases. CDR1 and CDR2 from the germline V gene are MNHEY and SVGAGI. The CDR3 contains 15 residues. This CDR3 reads CASSYGRVKGTEAFF. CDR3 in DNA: TGTGCCAGCAGTTACGGGCGGGTCAAGGGAACTGAAGCTTTCTTT.

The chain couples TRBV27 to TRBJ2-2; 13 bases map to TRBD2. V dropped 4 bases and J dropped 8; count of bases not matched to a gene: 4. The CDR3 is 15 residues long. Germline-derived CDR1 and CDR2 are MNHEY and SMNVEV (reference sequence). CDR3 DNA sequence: TGTGCCAGCAGTTCCGGACTAGCGGGAGTAGGGGAGCTGTTTTTT. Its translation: CASSSGLAGVGELFF.

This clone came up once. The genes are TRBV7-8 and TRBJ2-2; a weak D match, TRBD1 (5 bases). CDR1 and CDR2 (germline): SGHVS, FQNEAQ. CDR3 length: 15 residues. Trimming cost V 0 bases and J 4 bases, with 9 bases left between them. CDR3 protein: CASSLAEGVTGELFF. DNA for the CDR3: TGTGCCAGCAGCTTAGCAGAAGGGGTCACCGGGGAGCTGTTTTTT. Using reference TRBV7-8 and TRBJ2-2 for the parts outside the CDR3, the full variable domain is GAGVSQSPRYKVAKRGQDVALRCDPISGHVSLFWYQQALGQGPEFLTYFQNEAQLDKSGLPSDRFFAERPEGSVSTLKIQRTQQEDSAVYLCASSLAEGVTGELFFGEGSRLTVL.

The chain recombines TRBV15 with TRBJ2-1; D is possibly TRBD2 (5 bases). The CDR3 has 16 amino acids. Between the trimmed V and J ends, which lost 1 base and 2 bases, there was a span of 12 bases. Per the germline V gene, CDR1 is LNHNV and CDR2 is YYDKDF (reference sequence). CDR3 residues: CATSRATRATYNEQFF. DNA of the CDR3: TGTGCCACCAGCAGAGCCACTAGAGCGACCTACAATGAGCAGTTCTTC.

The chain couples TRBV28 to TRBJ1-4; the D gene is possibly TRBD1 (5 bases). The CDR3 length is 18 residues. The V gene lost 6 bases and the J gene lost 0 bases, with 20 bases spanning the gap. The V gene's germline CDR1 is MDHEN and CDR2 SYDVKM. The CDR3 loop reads CASSGGTSYGATNEKLFF. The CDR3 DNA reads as TGTGCCAGCAGCGGCGGGACCTCATATGGGGCAACTAATGAAAAACTGTTTTTT.

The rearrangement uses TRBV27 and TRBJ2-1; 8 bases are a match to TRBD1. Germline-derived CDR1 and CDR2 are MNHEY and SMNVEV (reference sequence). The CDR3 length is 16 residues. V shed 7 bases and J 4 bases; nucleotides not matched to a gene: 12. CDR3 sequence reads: CASKTTGTGLYNEQFF. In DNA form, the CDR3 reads TGTGCCAGCAAGACTACCGGGACAGGTCTTTACAATGAGCAGTTCTTC.

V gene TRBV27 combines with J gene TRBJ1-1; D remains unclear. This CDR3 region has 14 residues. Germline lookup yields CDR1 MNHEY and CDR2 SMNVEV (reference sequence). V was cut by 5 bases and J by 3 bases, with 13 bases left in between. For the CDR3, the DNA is TGTGCCAGCAGTCCCCGTCGGAGGGACACTGAAGCTTTCTTT. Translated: CASSPRRRDTEAFF.

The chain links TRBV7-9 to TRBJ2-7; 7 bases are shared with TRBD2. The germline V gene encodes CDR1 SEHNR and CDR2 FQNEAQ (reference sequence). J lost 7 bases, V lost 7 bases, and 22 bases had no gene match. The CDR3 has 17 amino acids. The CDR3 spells CASNELPGRRERQEQYF. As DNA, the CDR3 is TGTGCCAGCAACGAACTCCCAGGTCGGCGGGAGCGGCAGGAGCAGTACTTC.

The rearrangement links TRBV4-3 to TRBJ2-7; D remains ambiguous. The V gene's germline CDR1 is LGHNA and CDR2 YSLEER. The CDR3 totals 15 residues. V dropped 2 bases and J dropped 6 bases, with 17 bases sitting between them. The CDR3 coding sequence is TGCGCCAGCAGCCAATGGGCTGAACCCTCGCGCGAGCAGTACTTC. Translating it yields CASSQWAEPSREQYF.

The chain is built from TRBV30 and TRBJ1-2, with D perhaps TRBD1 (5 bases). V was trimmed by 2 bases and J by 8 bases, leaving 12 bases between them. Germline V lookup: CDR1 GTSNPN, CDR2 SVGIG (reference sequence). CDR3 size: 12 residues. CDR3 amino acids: CAWSPGDWGYTF. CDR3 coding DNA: TGTGCCTGGAGTCCGGGGGACTGGGGCTACACCTTC. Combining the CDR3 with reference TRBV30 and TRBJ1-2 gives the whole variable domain SQTIHQWPATLVQPVGSPLSLECTVEGTSNPNLYWYRQAAGRGLQLLFYSVGIGQISSEVPQNLSASRPQDRQFILSSKKLLLSDSGFYLCAWSPGDWGYTFGSGTRLTVV.

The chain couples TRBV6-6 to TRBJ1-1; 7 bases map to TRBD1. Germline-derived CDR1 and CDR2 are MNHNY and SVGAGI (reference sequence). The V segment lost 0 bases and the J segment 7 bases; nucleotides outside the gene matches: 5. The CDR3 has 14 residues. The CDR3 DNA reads TGTGCCAGCAGTTACTCGGGACAGATTAATGAAGCTTTCTTT. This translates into CASSYSGQINEAFF.

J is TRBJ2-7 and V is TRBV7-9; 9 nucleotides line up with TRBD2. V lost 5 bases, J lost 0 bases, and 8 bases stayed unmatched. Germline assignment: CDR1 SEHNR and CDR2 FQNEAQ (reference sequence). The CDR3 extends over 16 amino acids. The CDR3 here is CASSTASGKSSYEQYF. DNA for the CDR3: TGTGCCAGCAGCACTGCTAGCGGGAAAAGCTCCTACGAGCAGTACTTC.

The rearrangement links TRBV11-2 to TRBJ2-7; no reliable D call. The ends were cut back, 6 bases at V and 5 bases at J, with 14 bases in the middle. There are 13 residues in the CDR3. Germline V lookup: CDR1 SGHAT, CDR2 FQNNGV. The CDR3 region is CASSIGPQHEQYF. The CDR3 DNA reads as TGTGCCAGCAGTATTGGCCCACAACACGAGCAGTACTTC.

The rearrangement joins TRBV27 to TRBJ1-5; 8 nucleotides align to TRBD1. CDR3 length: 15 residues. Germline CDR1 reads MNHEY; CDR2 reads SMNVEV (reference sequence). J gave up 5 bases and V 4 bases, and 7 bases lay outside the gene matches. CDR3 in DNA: TGTGCCAGCAGTTCCAGGACAGGGCCGTATCAGCCCCAGCATTTT. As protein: CASSSRTGPYQPQHF.

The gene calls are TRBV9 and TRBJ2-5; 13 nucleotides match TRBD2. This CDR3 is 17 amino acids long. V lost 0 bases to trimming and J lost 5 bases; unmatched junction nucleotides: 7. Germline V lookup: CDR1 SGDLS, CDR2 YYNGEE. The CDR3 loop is CASSVETGTSGTETQYF. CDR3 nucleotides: TGTGCCAGCAGCGTAGAGACTGGGACTAGCGGGACGGAGACCCAGTACTTC.

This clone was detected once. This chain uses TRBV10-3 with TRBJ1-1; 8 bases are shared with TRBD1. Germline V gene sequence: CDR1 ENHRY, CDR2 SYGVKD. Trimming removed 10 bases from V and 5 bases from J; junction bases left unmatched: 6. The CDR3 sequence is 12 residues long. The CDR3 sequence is CATSTGETEAFF. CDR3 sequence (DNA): TGTGCCACCTCGACAGGGGAAACTGAAGCTTTCTTT.

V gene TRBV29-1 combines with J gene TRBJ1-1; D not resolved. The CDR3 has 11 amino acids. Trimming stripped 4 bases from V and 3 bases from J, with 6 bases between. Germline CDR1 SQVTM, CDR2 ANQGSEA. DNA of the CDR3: TGCAGCGTTGCTCAGGACACTGAAGCTTTCTTT. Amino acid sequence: CSVAQDTEAFF.

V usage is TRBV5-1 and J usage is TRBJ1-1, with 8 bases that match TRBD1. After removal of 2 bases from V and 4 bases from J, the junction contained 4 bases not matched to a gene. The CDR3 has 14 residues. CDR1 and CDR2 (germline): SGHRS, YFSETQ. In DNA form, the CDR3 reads TGCGCCAGCAGCTTCGACAGGGGAGGCACTGAAGCTTTCTTT. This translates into CASSFDRGGTEAFF.

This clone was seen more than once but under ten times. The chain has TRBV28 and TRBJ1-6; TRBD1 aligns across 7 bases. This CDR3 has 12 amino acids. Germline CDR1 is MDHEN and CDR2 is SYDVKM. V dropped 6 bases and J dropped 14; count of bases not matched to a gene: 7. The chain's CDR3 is CASRGGGLTLHF. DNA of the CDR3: TGTGCCAGCAGAGGAGGGGGCCTCACCCTCCACTTT. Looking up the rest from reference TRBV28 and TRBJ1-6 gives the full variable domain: DVKVTQSSRYLVKRTGEKVFLECVQDMDHENMFWYRQDPGLGLRLIYFSYDVKMKEKGDIPEGYSVSREKKERFSLILESASTNQTSMYLCASRGGGLTLHFGNGTRLTVT.

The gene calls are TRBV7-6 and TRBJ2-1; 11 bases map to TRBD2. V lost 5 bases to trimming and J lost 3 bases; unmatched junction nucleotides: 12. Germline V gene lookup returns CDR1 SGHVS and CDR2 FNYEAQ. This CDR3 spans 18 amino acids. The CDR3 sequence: CASSPKTGLAGIYNEQFF. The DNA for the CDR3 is TGTGCCAGCAGCCCGAAGACTGGACTAGCGGGCATCTACAATGAGCAGTTCTTC.